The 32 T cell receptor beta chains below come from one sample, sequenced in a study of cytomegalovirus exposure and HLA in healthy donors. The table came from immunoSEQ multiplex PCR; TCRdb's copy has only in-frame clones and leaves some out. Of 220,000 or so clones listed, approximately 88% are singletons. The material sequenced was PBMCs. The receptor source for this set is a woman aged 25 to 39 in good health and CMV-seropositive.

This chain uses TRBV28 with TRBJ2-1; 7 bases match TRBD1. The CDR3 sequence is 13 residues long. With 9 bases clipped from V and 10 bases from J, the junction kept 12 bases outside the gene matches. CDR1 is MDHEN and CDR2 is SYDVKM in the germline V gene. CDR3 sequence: CASQPGQTYEQFF. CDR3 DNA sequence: TGTGCCAGTCAACCGGGACAGACCTACGAGCAGTTCTTC.

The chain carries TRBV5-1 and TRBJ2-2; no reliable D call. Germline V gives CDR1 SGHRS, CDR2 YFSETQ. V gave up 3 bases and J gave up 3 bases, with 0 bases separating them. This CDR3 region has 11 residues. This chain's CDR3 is CASSYTGELFF. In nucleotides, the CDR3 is TGCGCCAGCAGCTACACCGGGGAGCTGTTTTTT.

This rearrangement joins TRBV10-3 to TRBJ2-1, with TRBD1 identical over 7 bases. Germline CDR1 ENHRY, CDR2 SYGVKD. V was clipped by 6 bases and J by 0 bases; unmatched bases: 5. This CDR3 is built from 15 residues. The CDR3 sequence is CAIRTGQDSYNEQFF. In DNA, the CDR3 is TGTGCCATCAGGACCGGACAGGACTCCTACAATGAGCAGTTCTTC.

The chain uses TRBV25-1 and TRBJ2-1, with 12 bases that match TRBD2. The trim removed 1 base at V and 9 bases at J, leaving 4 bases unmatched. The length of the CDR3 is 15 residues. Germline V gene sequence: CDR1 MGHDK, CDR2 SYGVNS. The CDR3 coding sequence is TGTGCCAGCAGTGAATTAACTAGCGGGAGGCCTGAGCAGTTCTTC. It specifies CASSELTSGRPEQFF.

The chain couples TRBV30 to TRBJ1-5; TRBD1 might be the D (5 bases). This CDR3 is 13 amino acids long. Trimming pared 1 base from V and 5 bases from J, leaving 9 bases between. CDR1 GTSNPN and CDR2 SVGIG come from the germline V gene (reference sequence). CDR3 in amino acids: CAWSGGRDQPQHF. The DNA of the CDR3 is TGTGCCTGGAGTGGGGGCCGAGATCAGCCCCAGCATTTT.

CDR3 DNA sequence: TGTGCCAGCAGCCGGGCCTTAAGTGACAATGAGCAGTTCTTC. Encoded protein: CASSRALSDNEQFF. The chain joins TRBV9 to TRBJ2-1; D unresolved. Trimming left V 4 bases short and J 5 bases short, with 13 bases between. The length of the CDR3 is 14 residues. Germline V gene lookup returns CDR1 SGDLS and CDR2 YYNGEE.

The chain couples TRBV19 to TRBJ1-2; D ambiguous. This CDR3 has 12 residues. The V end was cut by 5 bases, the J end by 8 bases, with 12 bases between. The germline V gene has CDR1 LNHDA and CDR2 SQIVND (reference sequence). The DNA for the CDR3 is TGTGCCAGTAGTTCCGTCTCAGGAGGCTACACCTTC. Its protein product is CASSSVSGGYTF.

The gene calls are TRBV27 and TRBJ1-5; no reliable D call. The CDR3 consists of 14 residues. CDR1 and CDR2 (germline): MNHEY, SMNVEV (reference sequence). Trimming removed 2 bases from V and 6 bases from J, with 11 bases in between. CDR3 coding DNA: TGTGCCAGCAGTTTACTTGCCGGAGCTCAGCCCCAGCATTTT. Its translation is CASSLLAGAQPQHF.

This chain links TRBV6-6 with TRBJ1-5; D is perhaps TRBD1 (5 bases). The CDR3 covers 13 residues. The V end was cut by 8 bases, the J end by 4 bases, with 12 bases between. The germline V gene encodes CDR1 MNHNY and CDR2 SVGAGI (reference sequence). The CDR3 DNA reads TGTGCCAGCCTCCGGGGCCTAAATCAGCCCCAGCATTTT. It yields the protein CASLRGLNQPQHF.

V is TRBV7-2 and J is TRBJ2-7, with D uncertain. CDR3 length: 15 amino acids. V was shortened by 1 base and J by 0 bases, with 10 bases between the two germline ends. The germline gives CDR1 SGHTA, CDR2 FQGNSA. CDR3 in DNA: TGTGCCAGCAGCTTAGAGGTCAAATACTCCTACGAGCAGTACTTC. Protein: CASSLEVKYSYEQYF.

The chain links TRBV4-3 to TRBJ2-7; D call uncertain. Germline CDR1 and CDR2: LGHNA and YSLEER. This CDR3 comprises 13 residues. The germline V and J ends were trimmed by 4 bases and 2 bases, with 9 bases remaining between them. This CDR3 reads CASSRALTYEQYF. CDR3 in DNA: TGCGCCAGCAGCCGGGCCTTGACCTACGAGCAGTACTTC.

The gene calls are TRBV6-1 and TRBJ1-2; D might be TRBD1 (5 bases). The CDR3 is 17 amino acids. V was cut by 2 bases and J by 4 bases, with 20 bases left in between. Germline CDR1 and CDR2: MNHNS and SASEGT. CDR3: CASSESPRVGGIYGYTF. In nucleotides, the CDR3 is TGTGCCAGCAGTGAATCCCCCAGGGTAGGAGGTATCTATGGCTACACCTTC.

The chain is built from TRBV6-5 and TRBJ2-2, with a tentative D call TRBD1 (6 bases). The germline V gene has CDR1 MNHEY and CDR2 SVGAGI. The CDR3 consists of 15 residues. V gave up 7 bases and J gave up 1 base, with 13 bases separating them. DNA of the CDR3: TGTGCCAGCACTCGAGGGACAAAGAACACCGGGGAGCTGTTTTTT. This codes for CASTRGTKNTGELFF.

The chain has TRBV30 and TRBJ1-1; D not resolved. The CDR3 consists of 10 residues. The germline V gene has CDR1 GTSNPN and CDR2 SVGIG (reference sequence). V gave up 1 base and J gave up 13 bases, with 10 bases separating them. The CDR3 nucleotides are TGTGCCTGGAGTGAGGGCCGGTTTTTCTTT. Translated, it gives CAWSEGRFFF.

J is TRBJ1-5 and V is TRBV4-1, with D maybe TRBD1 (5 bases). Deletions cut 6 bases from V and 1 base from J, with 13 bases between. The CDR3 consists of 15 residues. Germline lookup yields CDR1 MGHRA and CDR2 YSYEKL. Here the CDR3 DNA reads TGCGCCAGCAGTAATAGGGGAGCGAGCAATCAGCCCCAGCATTTT. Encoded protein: CASSNRGASNQPQHF.

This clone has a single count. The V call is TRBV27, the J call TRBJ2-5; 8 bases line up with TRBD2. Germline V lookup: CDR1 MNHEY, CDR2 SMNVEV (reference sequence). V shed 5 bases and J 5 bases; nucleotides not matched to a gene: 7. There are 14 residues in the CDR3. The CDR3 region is CASSVAGGLETQYF. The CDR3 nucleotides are TGTGCCAGCAGTGTGGCGGGAGGTCTGGAGACCCAGTACTTC.

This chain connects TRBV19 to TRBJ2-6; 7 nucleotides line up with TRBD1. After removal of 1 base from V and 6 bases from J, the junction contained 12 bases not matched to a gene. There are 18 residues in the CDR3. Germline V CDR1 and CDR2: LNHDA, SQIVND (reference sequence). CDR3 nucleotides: TGTGCCAGTAGTATAGGGCGGGCAGGGGGTGATGAGGCCAACGTCCTGACTTTC. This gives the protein CASSIGRAGGDEANVLTF.

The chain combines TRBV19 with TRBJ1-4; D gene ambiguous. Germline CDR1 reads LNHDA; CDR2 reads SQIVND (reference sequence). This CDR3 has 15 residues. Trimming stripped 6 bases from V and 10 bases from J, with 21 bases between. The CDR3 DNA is TGTGCCAGTAGGCGTCAGACAACCCCGTCCGTAAAACTGTTTTTT. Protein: CASRRQTTPSVKLFF.

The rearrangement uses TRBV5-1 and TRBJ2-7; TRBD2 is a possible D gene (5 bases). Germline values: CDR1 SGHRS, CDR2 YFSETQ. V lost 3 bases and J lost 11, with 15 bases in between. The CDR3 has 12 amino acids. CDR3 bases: TGCGCCAGCAGCTACGAGAGACGGGAAAAGTACTTC. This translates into CASSYERREKYF.

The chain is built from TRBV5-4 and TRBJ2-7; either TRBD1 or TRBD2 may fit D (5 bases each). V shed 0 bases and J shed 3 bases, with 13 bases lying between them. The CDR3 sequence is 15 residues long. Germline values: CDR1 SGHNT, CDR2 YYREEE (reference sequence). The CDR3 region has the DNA TGTGCCAGCAGCTTGGGAGGTCGGGGCGGCTACGAGCAGTACTTC. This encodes CASSLGGRGGYEQYF.

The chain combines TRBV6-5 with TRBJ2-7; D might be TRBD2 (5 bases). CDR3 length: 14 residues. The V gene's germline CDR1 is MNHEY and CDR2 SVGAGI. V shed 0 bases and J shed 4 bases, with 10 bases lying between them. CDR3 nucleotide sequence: TGTGCCAGCAGTTACTCCCCTGGGGAGTACGAGCAGTACTTC. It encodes CASSYSPGEYEQYF.

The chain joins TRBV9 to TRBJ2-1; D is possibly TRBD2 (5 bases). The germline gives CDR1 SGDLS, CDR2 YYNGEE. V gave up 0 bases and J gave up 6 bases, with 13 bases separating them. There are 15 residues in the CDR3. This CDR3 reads CASSVASSISNEQFF. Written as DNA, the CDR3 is TGTGCCAGCAGCGTAGCTAGCTCAATAAGCAATGAGCAGTTCTTC.

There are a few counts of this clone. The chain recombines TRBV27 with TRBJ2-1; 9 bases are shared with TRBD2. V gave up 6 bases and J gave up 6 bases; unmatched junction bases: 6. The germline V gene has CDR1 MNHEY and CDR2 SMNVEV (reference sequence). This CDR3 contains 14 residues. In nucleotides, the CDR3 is TGTGCCAGCAGCCCCGGGACTAGCCCCAATGAGCAGTTCTTC. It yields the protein CASSPGTSPNEQFF.

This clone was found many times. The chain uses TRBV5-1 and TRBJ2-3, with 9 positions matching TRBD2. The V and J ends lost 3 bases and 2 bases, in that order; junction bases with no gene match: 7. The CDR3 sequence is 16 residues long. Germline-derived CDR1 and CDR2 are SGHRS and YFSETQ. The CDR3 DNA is TGCGCCAGCAGCTCGTCAGCGGGAGGCACCACAGATACGCAGTATTTT. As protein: CASSSSAGGTTDTQYF.

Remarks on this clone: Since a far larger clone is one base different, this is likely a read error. DNA of the CDR3: TGCGCCAGCAGTGAGGGGGACACCGGGGAGCTGTTTTTT. Translation: CASSEGDTGELFF. This chain joins TRBV10-1 and TRBJ2-2; D gene ambiguous. The CDR3 has 13 residues. The V end was cut by 2 bases, the J end by 3 bases, with 4 bases between. Germline V CDR1 and CDR2: WNHNN, SYGVQD (reference sequence).

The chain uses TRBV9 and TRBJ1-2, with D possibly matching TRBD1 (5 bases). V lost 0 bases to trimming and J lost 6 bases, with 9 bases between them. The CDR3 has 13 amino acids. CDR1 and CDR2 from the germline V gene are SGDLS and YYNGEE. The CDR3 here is CASSVGSGHGYTF. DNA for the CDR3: TGTGCCAGCAGCGTAGGCTCAGGGCATGGCTACACCTTC.

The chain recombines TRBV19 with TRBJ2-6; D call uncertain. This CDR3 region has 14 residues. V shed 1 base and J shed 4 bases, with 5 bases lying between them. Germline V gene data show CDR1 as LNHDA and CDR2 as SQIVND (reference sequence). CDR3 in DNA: TGTGCCAGTAGTATAGGATCCGGGGCCAACGTCCTGACTTTC. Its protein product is CASSIGSGANVLTF.

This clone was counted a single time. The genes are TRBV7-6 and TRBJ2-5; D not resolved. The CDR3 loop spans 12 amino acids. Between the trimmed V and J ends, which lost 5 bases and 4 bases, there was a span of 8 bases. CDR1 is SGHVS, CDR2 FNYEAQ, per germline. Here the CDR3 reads CASSLVGETQYF. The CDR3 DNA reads TGTGCCAGCAGCCTGGTCGGAGAGACCCAGTACTTC.

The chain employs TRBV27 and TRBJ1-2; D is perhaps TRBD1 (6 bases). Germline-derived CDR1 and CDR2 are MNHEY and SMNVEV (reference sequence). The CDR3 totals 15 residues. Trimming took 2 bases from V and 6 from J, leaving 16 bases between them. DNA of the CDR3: TGTGCCAGCAGTTTAACAGGGCCGCCCGTTGATGGCTACACCTTC. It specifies CASSLTGPPVDGYTF.

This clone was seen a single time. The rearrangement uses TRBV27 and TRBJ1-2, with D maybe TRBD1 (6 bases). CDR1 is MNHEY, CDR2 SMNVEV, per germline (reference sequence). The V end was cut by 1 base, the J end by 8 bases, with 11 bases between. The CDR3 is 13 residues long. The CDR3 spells CASSLWGAGGYTF. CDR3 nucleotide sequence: TGTGCCAGCAGTTTATGGGGGGCTGGAGGCTACACCTTC.

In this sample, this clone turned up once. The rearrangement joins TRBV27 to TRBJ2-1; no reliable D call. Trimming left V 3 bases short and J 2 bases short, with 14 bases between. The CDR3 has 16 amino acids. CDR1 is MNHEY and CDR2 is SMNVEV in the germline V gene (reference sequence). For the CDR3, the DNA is TGTGCCAGCAGTTTTTCCTATTATTTGACCTACAATGAGCAGTTCTTC. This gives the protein CASSFSYYLTYNEQFF.

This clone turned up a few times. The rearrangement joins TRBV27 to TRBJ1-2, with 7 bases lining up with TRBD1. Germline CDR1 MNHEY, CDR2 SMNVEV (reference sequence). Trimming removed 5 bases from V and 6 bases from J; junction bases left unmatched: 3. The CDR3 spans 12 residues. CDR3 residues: CASSLQGNGYTF. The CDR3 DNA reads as TGTGCCAGCAGTCTACAGGGGAATGGCTACACCTTC.